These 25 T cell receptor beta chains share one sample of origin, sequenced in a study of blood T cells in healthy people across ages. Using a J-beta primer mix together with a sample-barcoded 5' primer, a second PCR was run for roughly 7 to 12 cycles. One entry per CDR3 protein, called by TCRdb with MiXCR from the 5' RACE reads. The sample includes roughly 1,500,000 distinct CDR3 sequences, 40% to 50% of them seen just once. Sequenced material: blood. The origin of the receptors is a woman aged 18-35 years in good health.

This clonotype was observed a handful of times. The CDR3 region is CASRPLASSYNEQFF. DNA of the CDR3: TGTGCCAGCAGACCCCTAGCGAGCTCCTACAATGAGCAGTTCTTC. The rearrangement links TRBV12-3 or TRBV12-4 to TRBJ2-1, with D possibly TRBD2 on 6 matching bases. V was shortened by 6 bases and J by 0 bases, with 12 bases between the two germline ends. The CDR3 sequence is 15 residues long.

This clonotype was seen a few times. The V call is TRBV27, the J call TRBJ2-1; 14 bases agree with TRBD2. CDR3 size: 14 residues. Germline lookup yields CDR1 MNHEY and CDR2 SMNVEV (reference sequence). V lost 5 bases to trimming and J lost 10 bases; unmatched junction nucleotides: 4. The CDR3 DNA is TGTGCCAGCAGTGGACTAGCGGGAGGCAGGGAGCAGTTCTTC. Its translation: CASSGLAGGREQFF.

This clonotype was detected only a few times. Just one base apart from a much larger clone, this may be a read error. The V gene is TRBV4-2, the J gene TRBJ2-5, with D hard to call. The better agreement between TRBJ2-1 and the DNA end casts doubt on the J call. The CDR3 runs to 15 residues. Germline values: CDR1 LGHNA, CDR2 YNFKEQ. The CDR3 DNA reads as TGTGCCAGCAGCCAAGATTGGCAGGCGCAAGAGACCCAGTTCTTC. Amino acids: CASSQDWQAQETQFF.

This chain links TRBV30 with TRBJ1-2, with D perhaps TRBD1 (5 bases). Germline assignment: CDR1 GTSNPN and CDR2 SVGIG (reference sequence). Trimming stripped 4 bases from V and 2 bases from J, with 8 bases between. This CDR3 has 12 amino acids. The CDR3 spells CAWTRGNYGYTF. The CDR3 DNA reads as TGTGCCTGGACTCGGGGCAACTATGGCTACACCTTC.

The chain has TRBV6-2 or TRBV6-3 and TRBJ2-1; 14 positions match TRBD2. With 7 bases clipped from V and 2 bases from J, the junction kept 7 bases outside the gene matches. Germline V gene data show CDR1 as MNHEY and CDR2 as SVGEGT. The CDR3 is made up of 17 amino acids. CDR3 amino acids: CASNTGTSGSAYNEQFF. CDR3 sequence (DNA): TGTGCCAGCAATACCGGGACTAGCGGGAGCGCCTACAATGAGCAGTTCTTC.

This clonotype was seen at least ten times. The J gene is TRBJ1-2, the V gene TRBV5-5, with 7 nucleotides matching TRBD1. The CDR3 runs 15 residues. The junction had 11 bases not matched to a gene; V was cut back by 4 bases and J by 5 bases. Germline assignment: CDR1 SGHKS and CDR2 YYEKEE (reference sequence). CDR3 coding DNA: TGTGCCAGCAGCACCGCCGGGACAGCCACTTATGGCTACACCTTC. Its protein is CASSTAGTATYGYTF.

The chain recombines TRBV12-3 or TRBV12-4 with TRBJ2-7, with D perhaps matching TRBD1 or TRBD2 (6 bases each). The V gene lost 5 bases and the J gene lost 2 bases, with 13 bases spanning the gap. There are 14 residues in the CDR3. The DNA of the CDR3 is TGTGCCAGCAGTGTAGAAGGGGGGACCTACGAGCAGTACTTC. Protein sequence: CASSVEGGTYEQYF.

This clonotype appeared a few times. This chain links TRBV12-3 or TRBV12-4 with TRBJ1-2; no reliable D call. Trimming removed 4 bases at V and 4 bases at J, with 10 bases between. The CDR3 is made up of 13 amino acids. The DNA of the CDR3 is TGTGCCAGCAGTTCGATAGGATCCTATGGCTACACCTTC. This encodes CASSSIGSYGYTF.

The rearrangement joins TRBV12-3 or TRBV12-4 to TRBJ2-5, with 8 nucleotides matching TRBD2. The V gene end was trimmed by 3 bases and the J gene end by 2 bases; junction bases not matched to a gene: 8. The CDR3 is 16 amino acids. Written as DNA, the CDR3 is TGTGCCAGCAGTTTGCTGTCGCTAGCGGGTCAAGAGACCCAGTACTTC. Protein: CASSLLSLAGQETQYF.

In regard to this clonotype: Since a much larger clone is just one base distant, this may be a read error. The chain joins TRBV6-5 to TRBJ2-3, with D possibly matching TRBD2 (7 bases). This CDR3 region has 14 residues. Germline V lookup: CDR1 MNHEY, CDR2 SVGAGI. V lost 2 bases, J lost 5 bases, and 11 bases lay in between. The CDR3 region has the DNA TGTGCCAGCAGTTACAGGGGGGGAATAGATACGCAGTATTTT. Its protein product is CASSYRGGIDTQYF.

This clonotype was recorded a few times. Here the CDR3 DNA reads TGCAGTGCTAGAGACCCCTCTAGCCGACAGGGGTTCTCCTACGAGCAGTACTTC. Translating it yields CSARDPSSRQGFSYEQYF. The chain combines TRBV20-1 with TRBJ2-7; 8 bases line up with TRBD1. The CDR3 loop spans 18 amino acids. V lost 0 bases and J lost 0; bases outside the gene matches: 13. Germline lookup yields CDR1 DFQATT and CDR2 SNEGSKA (reference sequence).

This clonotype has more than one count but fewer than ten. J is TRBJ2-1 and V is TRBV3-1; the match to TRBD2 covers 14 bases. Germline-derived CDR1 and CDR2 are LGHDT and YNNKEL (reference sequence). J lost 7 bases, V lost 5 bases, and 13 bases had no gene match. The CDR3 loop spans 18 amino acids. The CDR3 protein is CASSVGLAGAVSRNEQFF. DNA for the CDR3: TGTGCCAGCAGCGTGGGACTAGCGGGAGCGGTTAGTAGGAATGAGCAGTTCTTC.

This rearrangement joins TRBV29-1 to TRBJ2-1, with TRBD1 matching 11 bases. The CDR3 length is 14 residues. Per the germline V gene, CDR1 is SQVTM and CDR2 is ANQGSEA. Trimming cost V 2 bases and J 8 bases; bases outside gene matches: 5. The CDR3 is CSVETGQGADEQFF. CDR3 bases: TGCAGCGTTGAAACAGGACAGGGGGCCGATGAGCAGTTCTTC.

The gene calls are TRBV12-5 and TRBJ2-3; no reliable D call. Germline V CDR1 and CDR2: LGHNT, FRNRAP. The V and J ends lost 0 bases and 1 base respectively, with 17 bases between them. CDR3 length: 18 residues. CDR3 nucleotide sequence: TGTGCTAGTGGTTTGGTGGGCGTCGGACCCCCTGGCACAGATACGCAGTATTTT. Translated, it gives CASGLVGVGPPGTDTQYF.

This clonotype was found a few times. The CDR3 coding sequence is TGTGCCAGCAGTACCTTCAAGGGGCCCTACAATGAGCAGTTCTTC. Translated: CASSTFKGPYNEQFF. This chain uses TRBV6-5 with TRBJ2-1; weak D call: TRBD1 (5 bases). The V gene's germline CDR1 is MNHEY and CDR2 SVGAGI. The V and J ends lost 5 bases and 2 bases respectively, with 13 bases between them. The CDR3 consists of 15 residues.

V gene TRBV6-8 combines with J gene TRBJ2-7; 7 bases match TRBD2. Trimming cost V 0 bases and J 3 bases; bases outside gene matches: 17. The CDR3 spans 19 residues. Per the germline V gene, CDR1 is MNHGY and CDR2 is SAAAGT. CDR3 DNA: TGTGCCAGCAGTTACTCCTACCCTGGGGGGAGCGGGGAGAACTACGAGCAGTACTTC. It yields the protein CASSYSYPGGSGENYEQYF.

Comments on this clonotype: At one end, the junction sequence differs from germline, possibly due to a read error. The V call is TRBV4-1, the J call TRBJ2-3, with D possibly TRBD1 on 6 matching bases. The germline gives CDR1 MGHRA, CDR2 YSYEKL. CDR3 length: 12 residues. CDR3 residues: CARSTGTDTQYF. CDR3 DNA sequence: TGCGCCCGCAGCACAGGGACAGATACGCAGTATTTT.

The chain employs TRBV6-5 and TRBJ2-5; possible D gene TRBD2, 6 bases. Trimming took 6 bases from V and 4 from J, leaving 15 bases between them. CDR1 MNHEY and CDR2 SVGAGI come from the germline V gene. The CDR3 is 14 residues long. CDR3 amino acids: CASRISGTGETQYF. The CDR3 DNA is TGTGCCAGCAGAATTAGCGGTACCGGAGAGACCCAGTACTTC.

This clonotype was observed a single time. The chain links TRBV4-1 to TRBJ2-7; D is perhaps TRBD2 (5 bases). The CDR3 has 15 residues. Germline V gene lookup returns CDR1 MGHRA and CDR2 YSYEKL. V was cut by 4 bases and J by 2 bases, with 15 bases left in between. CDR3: CASSPMGSLPYEQYF. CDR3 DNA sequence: TGCGCCAGCAGCCCCATGGGGAGTCTGCCCTACGAGCAGTACTTC.

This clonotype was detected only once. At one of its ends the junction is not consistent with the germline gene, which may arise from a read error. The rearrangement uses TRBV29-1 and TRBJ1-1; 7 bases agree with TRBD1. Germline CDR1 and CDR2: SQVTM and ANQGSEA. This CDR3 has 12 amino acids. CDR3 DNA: TGCAGCGTGAAGACAGGGCGCACTGAAGTTTTCTTT. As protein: CSVKTGRTEVFF.

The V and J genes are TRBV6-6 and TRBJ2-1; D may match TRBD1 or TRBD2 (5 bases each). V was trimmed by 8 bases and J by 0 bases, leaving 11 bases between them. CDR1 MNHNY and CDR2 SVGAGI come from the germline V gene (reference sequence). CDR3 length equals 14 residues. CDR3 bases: TGTGCCAGCGAGGGTCAGGGCTCCTACAATGAGCAGTTCTTC. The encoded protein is CASEGQGSYNEQFF.

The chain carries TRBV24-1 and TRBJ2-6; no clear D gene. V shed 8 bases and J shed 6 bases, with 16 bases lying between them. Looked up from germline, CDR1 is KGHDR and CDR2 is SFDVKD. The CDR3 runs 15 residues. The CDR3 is CATTTMRLEANVLTF. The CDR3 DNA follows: TGTGCCACCACCACTATGAGACTGGAGGCCAACGTCCTGACTTTC.

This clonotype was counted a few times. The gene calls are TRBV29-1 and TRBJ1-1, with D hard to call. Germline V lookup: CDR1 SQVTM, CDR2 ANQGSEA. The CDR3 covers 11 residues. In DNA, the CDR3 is TGCAATGTACTGATGAACACTGAAGCTTTCTTT. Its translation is CNVLMNTEAFF.

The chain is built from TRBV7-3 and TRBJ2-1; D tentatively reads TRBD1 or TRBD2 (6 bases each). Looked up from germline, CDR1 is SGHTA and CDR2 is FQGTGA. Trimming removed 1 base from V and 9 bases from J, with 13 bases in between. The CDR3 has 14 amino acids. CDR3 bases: TGTGCCAGCAGCTTAAGTGGGGGGCACAGTGAGCAGTTCTTC. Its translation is CASSLSGGHSEQFF.

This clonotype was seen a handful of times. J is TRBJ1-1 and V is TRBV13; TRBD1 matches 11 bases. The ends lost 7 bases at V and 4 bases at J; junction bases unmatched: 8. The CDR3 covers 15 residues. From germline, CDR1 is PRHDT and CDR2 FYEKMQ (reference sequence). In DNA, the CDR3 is TGTGCCAGCACCTTGGGACAGGGGGTTGGCACTGAAGCTTTCTTT. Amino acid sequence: CASTLGQGVGTEAFF.